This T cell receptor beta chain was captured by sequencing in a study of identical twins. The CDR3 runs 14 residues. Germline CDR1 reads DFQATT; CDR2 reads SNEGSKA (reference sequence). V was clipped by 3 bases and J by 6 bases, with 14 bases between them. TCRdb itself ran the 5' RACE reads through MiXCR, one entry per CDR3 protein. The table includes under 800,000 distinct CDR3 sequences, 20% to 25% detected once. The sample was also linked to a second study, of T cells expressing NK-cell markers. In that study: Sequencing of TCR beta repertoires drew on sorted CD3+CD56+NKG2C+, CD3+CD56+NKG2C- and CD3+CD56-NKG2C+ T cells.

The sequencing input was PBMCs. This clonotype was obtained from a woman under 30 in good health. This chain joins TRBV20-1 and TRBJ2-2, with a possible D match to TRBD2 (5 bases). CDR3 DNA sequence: TGCAGTGCTAGTCCGACAACTAGGCCCGGGGAGCTGTTTTTT. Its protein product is CSASPTTRPGELFF.